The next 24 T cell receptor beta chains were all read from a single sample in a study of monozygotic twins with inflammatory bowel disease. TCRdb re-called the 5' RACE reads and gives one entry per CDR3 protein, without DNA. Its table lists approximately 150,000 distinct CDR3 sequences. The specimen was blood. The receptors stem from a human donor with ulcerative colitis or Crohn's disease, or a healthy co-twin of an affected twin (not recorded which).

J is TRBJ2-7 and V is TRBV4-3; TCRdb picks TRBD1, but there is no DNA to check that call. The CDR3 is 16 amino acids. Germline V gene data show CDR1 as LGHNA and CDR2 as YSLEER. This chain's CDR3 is CASSQAGSDGTYEQYF.

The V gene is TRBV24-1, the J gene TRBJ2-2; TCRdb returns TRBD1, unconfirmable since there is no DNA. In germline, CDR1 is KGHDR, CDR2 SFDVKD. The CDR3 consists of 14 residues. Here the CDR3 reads CATAGQGGGGELFF.

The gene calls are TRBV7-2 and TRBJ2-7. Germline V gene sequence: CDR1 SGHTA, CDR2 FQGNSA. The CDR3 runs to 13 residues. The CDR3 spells CASSLARLNEQYF.

The CDR3 sequence is CASSLGLAGFGEQFF. The V call is TRBV7-8, the J call TRBJ2-1; the D call of TRBD2 rests on TCRdb alone, since no DNA is present to check it. Germline CDR1 SGHVS, CDR2 FQNEAQ. The CDR3 is 15 residues long.

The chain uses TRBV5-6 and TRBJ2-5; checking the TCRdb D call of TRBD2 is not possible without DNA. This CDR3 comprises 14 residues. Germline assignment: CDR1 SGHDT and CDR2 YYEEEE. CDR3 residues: CASSLRGIQETQYF.

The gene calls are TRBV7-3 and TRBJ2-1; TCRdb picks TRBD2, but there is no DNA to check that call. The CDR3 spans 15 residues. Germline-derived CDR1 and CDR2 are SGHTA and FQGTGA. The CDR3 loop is CASSIRGGIGNEQFF.

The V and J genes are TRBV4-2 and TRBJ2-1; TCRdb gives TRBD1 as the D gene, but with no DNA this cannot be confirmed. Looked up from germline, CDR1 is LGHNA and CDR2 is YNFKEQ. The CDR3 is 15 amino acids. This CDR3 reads CASSPPSHRDNEQFF.

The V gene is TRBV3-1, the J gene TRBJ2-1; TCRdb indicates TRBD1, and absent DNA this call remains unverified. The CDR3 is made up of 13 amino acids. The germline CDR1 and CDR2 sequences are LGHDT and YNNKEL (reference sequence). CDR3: CASTRGAFNEQFF.

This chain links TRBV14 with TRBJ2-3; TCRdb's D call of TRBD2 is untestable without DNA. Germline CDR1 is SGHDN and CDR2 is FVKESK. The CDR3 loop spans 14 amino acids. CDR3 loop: CASSPYSQADTQYF. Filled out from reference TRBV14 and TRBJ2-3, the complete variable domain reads EAGVTQFPSHSVIEKGQTVTLRCDPISGHDNLYWYRRVMGKEIKFLLHFVKESKQDESGMPNNRFLAERTGGTYSTLKVQPAELEDSGVYFCASSPYSQADTQYFGPGTRLTVL.

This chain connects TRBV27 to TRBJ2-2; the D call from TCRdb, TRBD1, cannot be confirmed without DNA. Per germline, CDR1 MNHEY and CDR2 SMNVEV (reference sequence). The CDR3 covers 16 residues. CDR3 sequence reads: CASSLRVSPGTGELFF.

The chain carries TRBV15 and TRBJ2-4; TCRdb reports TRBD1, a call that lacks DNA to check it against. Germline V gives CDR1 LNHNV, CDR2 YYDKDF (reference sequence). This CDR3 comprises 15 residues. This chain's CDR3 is CATSRLRGTKNIQYF. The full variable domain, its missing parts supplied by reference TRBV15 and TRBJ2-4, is DAMVIQNPRYQVTQFGKPVTLSCSQTLNHNVMYWYQQKSSQAPKLLFHYYDKDFNNEADTPDNFQSRRPNTSFCFLDIRSPGLGDTAMYLCATSRLRGTKNIQYFGAGTRLSVL.

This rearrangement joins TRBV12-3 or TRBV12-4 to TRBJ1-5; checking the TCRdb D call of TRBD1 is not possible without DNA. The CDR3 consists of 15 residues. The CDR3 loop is CASSSQGGAGQPQHF.

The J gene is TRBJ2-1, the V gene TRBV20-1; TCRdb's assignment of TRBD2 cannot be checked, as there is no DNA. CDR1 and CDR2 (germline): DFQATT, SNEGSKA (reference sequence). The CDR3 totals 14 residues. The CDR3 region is CSARVPSRSNEQFF.

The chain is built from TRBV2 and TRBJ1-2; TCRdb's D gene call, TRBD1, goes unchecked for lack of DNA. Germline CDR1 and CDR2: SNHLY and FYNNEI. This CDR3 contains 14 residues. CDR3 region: CASTILRDSYGYTF.

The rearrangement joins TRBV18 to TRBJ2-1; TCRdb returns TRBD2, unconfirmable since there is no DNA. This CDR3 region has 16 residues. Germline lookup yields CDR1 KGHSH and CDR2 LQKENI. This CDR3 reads CASSPQGLPIYNEQFF. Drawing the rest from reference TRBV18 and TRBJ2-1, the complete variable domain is NAGVMQNPRHLVRRRGQEARLRCSPMKGHSHVYWYRQLPEEGLKFMVYLQKENIIDESGMPKERFSAEFPKEGPSILRIQQVVRGDSAAYFCASSPQGLPIYNEQFFGPGTRLTVL.

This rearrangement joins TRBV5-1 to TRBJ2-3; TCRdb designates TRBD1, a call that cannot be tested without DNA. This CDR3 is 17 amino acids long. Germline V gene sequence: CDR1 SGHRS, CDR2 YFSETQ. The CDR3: CASSQGPRTGGADTQYF. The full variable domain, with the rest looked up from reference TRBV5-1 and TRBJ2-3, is KAGVTQTPRYLIKTRGQQVTLSCSPISGHRSVSWYQQTPGQGLQFLFEYFSETQRNKGNFPGRFSGRQFSNSRSEMNVSTLELGDSALYLCASSQGPRTGGADTQYFGPGTRLTVL.

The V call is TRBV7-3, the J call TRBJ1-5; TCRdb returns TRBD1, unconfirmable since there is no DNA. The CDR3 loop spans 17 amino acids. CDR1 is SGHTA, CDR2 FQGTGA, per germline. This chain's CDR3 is CASSLTAGGNVNQPQHF.

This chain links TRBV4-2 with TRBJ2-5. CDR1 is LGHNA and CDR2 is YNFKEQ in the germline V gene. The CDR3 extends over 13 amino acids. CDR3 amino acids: CASSQGPQETQYF.

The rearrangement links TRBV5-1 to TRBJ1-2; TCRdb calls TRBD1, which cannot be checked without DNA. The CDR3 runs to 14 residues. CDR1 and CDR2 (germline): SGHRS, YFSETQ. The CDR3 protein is CASSLGAGIYGYTF.

Here the CDR3 reads CASRPGPGSTGELFF. The chain uses TRBV11-3 and TRBJ2-2; TCRdb lists TRBD1, though no DNA is available to test this call. Germline assignment: CDR1 SGHNT and CDR2 YENEEA. The CDR3 is 15 amino acids.

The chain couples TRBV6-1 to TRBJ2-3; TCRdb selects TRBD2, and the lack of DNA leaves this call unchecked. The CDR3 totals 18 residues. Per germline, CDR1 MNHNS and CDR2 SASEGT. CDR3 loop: CASSEGGGWERITDTQYF.

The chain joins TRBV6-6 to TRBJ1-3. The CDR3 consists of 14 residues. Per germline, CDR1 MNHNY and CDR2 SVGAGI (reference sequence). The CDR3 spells CASSYAAAGNTIYF.

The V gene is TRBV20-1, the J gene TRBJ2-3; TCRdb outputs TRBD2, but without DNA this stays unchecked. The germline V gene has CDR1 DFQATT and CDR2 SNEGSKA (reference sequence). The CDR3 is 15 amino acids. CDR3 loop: CSARDSGRNTDTQYF.

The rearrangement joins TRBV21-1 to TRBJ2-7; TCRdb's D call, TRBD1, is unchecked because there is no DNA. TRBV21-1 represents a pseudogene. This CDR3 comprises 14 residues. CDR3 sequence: CASSKQGMNYEQYF.